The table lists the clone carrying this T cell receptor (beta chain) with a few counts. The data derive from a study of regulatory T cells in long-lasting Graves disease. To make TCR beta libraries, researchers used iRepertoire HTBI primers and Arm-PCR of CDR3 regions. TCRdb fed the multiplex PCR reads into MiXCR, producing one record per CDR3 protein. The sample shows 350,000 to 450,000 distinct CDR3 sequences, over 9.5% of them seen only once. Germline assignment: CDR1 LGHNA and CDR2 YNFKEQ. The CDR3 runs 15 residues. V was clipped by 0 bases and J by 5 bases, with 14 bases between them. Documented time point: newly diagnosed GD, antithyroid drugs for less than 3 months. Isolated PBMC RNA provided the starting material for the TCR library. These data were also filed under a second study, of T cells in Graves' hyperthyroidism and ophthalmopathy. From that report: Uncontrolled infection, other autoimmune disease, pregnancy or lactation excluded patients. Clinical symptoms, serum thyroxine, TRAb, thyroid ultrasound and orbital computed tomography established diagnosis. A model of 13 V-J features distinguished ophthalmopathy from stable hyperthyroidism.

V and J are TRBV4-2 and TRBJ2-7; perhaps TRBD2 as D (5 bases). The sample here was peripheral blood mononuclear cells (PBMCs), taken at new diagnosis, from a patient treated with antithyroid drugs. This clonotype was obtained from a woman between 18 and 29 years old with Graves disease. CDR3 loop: CASSQEGAPEDEQYF. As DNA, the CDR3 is TGTGCCAGCAGCCAAGAGGGAGCCCCTGAGGACGAGCAGTACTTC.